The text below deals with one TCR beta chain. What it recognizes is unknown. Only in-frame clones appear in the TCRdb table, and some are missing; sequencing was by immunoSEQ multiplex PCR. The sample gives more than 30,000 clones, roughly 94% of which show up once; approximately 8% is in the top ten. The sample is drawn from a study of T cells in tuberculosis. In the study overall: Sequenced TCRs come from CD1B-GMM tetramer-binding T cells. Points from the study as a whole: The TCR-beta difference was not significant; alpha differences partly reflected length.

The CDR3 contains 16 residues. Trimming took off 1 base at V and 0 bases at J, with 13 bases between the two ends. CDR1 is MDHEN, CDR2 SYDVKM, per germline. At study entry, adolescents had tuberculin skin tests and IGRA screening. The origin of this receptor is a donor aged 10 to 29 with latent tuberculosis or without tuberculosis infection. The sample taken for sequencing was PBMCs. This chain links TRBV28 with TRBJ2-7; D unclear. The CDR3, as DNA: TGTGCCAGCAGTTTATTGTTAGCCCGATTCTCCTACGAGCAGTACTTC. Its protein product is CASSLLLARFSYEQYF.